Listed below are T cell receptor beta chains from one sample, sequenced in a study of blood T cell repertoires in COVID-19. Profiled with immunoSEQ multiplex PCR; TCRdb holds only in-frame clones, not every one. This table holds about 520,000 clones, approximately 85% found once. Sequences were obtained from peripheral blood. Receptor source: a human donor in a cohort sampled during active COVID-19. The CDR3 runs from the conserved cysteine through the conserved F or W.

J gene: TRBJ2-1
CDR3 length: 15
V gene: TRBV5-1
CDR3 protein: CASSLEASGSNEQFF

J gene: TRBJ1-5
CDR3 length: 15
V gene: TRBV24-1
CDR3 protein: CATGVGQGSNQPQHF

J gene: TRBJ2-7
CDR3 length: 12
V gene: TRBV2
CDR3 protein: CASSRQAPEQYF

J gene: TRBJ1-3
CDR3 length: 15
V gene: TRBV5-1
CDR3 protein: CASSPSGGSGNTIYF

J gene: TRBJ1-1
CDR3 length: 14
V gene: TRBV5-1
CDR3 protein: CASSLVGGITEAFF

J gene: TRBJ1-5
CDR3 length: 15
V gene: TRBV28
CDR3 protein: CASSLLGRSNQPQHF

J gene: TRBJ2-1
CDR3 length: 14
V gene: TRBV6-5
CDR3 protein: CASGTGNGNGGQFF

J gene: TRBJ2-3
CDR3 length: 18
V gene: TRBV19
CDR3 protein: CASSRGQTRPDLVDTQYF

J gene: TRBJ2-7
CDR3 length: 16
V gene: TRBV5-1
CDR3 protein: CASSPLQTGGSYEQYF

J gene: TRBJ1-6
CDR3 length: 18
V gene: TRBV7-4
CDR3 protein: CASSPRQGIPPYNSPLHF

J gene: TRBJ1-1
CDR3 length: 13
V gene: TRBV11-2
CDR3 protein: CASRSSMNTEAFF

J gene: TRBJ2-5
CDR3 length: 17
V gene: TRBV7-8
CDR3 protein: CASSLRPTSGEQETQYF

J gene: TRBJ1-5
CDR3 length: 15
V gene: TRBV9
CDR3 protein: CASSVGQGGYQPQHF

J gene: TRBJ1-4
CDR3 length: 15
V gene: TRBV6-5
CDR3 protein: CASSLTGTEEEKLFF

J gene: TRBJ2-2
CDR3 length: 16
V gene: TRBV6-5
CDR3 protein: CASSYPGHPGTGELFF

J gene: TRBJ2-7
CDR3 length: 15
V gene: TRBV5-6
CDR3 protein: CASSLATGGAREQYF

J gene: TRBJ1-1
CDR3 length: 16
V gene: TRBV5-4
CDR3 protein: CASSLPRDRGNTEAFF

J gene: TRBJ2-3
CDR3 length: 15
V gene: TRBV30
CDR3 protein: CAWSVSGEGTDTQYF

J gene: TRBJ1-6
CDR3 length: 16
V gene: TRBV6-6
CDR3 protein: CASSTQGLLNNSPLHF